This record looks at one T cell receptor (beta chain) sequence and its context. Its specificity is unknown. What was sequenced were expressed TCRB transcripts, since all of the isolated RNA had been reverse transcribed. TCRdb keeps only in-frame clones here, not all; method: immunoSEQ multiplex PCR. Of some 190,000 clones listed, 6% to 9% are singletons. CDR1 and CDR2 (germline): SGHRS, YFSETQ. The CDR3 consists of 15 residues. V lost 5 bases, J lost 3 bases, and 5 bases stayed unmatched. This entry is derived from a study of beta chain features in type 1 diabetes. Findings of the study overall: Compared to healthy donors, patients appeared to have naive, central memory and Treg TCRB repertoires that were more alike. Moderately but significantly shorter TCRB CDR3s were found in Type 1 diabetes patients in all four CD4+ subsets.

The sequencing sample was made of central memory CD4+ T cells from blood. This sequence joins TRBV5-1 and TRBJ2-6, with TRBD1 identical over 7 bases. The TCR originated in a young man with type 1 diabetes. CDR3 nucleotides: TGCGCCAGCAGACCGACAGGGCTTGGGGCCAACGTCCTGACTTTC. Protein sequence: CASRPTGLGANVLTF.